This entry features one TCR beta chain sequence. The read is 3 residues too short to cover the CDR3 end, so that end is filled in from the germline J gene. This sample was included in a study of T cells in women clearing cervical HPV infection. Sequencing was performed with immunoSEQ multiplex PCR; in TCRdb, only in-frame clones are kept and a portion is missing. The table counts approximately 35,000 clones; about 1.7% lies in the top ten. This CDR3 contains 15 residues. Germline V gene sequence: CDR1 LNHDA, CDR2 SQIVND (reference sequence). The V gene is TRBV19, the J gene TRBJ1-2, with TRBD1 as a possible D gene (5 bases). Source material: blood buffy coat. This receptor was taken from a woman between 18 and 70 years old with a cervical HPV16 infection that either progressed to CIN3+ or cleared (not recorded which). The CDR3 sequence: CASLPSGTSTDTYTF. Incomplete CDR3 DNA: TGTGCCAGCTTGCCGTCCGGGACTAGCACAGATACC.